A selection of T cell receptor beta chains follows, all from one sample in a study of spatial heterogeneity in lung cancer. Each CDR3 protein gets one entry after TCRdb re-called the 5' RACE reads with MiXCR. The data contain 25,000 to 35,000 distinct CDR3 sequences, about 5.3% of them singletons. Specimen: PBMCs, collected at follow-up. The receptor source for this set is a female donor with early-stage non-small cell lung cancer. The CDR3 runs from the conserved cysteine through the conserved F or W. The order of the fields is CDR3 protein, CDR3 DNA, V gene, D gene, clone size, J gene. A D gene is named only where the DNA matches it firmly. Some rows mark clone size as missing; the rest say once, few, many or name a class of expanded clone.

CASSIGDDSYGYTF | TGTGCCAGTAGTATCGGGGACGACAGCTATGGCTACACCTTC | TRBV19 | NA | many | TRBJ1-2
CASSSPGLAAYEQYF | TGTGCCAGCAGTTCCCCCGGACTAGCGGCCTACGAGCAGTACTTC | TRBV28 | TRBD2 | many | TRBJ2-7
CASSSLGGGYNEQFF | TGTGCCAGCAGCTCTCTAGGGGGGGGATACAATGAGCAGTTCTTC | TRBV11-2 | NA | NA | TRBJ2-1
CSALGLAGGKDTQYF | TGCAGTGCCCTCGGACTAGCGGGGGGGAAAGATACGCAGTATTTT | TRBV20-1 | TRBD2 | few | TRBJ2-3
CASSLSTAYNEQFF | TGTGCCAGCAGCTTATCGACAGCGTACAATGAGCAGTTCTTC | TRBV5-5 | NA | many | TRBJ2-1
CASSPNPEKLFF | TGTGCCAGCAGCCCAAACCCAGAAAAACTGTTTTTT | TRBV6-6 | NA | many | TRBJ1-4
CASSFTGADTQYF | TGCGCCAGCAGTTTTACAGGGGCAGATACGCAGTATTTT | TRBV5-1 | TRBD1 | many | TRBJ2-3
CASSHLWSGGFSNTEAFF | TGTGCCAGCAGTCACCTTTGGTCAGGGGGCTTTTCGAACACTGAAGCTTTCTTT | TRBV28 | TRBD1 | many | TRBJ1-1
CSAVAGLQETQYF | TGCAGTGCTGTAGCGGGGCTCCAAGAGACCCAGTACTTC | TRBV20-1 | TRBD2 | many | TRBJ2-5
CASMGPMDNEQFF | TGTGCCAGCATGGGGCCCATGGACAATGAGCAGTTCTTC | TRBV6-1 | NA | many | TRBJ2-1
CASSLAMGQGTEAFF | TGTGCCAGCAGCTTAGCGATGGGACAGGGTACTGAAGCTTTCTTT | TRBV7-2 | TRBD1 | few | TRBJ1-1
CASSYSTGRGTGELFF | TGTGCCAGCAGTTACTCGACTGGGAGGGGCACCGGGGAGCTGTTTTTT | TRBV6-5 | TRBD2 | many | TRBJ2-2
CASSEAGGGAAYEQYF | TGTGCCAGCAGTGAAGCTGGCGGGGGGGCCGCCTACGAGCAGTACTTC | TRBV6-1 | TRBD2 | many | TRBJ2-7
CSADLTGGSSEQYF | TGCAGTGCGGACTTGACAGGGGGCAGTTCCGAGCAGTACTTC | TRBV20-1 | TRBD1 | many | TRBJ2-7
CASSRELQPQHF | TGTGCCAGCAGCAGGGAGCTTCAGCCCCAGCATTTT | TRBV2 | NA | NA | TRBJ1-5
CSASPAVAGGVQETQYF | TGCAGTGCTAGCCCCGCGGTAGCGGGAGGAGTTCAAGAGACCCAGTACTTC | TRBV20-1 | TRBD2 | many | TRBJ2-5
CASSDRANTEAFF | TGTGCCAGCTCGGACAGGGCGAACACTGAAGCTTTCTTT | TRBV18 | TRBD1 | many | TRBJ1-1
CASSEQGVFSTDTQYF | TGTGCCAGCAGTGAGCAAGGAGTTTTCTCCACAGATACGCAGTATTTT | TRBV2 | NA | many | TRBJ2-3
CASSYLAGGAFGELFF | TGTGCCAGCAGTTACTTAGCAGGGGGCGCTTTCGGGGAGCTGTTTTTT | TRBV6-6 | TRBD1 | many | TRBJ2-2
CASSPETSMKTQYF | TGTGCCAGCAGCCCTGAGACTAGCATGAAGACCCAGTACTTC | TRBV7-2 | TRBD2 | many | TRBJ2-5
CASSLGGSTPGETQYF | TGTGCCAGCAGCTTAGGAGGGTCAACCCCGGGAGAGACCCAGTACTTC | TRBV7-6 | NA | many | TRBJ2-5
CASSQERVAYGYTF | TGTGCCAGCAGCCAAGAAAGAGTGGCCTATGGCTACACCTTC | TRBV3-1 | NA | few | TRBJ1-2
CASSLAGERTDTQYF | TGTGCCAGCAGCTTAGCGGGGGAACGCACAGATACGCAGTATTTT | TRBV7-6 | NA | many | TRBJ2-3
CASSALTDTQYF | TGTGCCAGCAGTGCCCTCACAGATACGCAGTATTTT | TRBV2 | NA | many | TRBJ2-3
CASSQDISGNTIYF | TGTGCCAGCAGTCAGGACATCTCTGGAAACACCATATATTTT | TRBV6-6 | NA | many | TRBJ1-3
CASSPFVQGEDEQYF | TGTGCCAGCAGCCCCTTCGTCCAGGGTGAAGACGAGCAGTACTTC | TRBV7-6 | NA | many | TRBJ2-7
CSALPFQGYGYTF | TGCAGTGCTTTACCGTTCCAGGGCTATGGCTACACCTTC | TRBV20-1 | NA | many | TRBJ1-2
CASSLQTGNTIYF | TGTGCCAGCAGCTTACAGACAGGAAACACCATATATTTT | TRBV7-2 | NA | few | TRBJ1-3
CASSREAGAYEQYF | TGTGCCAGCAGTAGGGAGGCGGGAGCCTACGAGCAGTACTTC | TRBV25-1 | TRBD2 | many | TRBJ2-7
CASNLDQETQYF | TGTGCCAGCAATCTAGACCAAGAGACCCAGTACTTC | TRBV2 | NA | many | TRBJ2-5
CAISESSGSSYEQYF | TGTGCCATCAGTGAGTCGAGCGGGAGCTCCTACGAGCAGTACTTC | TRBV10-3 | TRBD2 | many | TRBJ2-7
CASSLAGRTGELFF | TGTGCCAGCAGCTTAGCAGGGAGGACCGGGGAGCTGTTTTTT | TRBV7-9 | NA | medium-sized | TRBJ2-2
CASSLGREASYNEQFF | TGTGCCAGCAGCTTAGGACGTGAGGCCTCCTACAATGAGCAGTTCTTC | TRBV7-6 | NA | many | TRBJ2-1
CASSFPGLASEQYF | TGTGCCAGCAGCTTCCCGGGACTAGCTTCCGAGCAGTACTTC | TRBV5-6 | TRBD2 | many | TRBJ2-7
CASRTGQQETQYF | TGTGCCAGCAGGACGGGACAGCAAGAGACCCAGTACTTC | TRBV7-9 | TRBD1 | many | TRBJ2-5